A single sample gave rise to the 7 T cell receptor beta chains below, sequenced in a study of cytomegalovirus exposure and HLA in healthy donors. The PCR employed 60 Vbeta primers together with 13 Jbeta primers. The protocol was immunoSEQ multiplex PCR, while the TCRdb copy is restricted to in-frame clones and leaves out a portion. The sample records roughly 140,000 clones, about 68% being singletons. The material sequenced was PBMCs. The receptors were sampled from a man aged 18-30 years in good health and CMV-seronegative.

The chain recombines TRBV5-4 with TRBJ1-2; a possible D gene is TRBD1 (5 bases). Trimming removed 4 bases at V and 4 bases at J, with 11 bases between. Germline CDR1 reads SGHNT; CDR2 reads YYREEE (reference sequence). The CDR3 is made up of 13 amino acids. CDR3 in amino acids: CASSPGHTYGYTF. In DNA, the CDR3 is TGTGCCAGCAGCCCCGGACATACCTATGGCTACACCTTC.

The chain is built from TRBV27 and TRBJ2-3; D gene unclear. There are 14 residues in the CDR3. The germline gives CDR1 MNHEY, CDR2 SMNVEV (reference sequence). V was shortened by 7 bases and J by 1 base, with 12 bases between the two germline ends. The CDR3, as DNA: TGTGCCAGCACCCTGGTGGGCGGCACAGATACGCAGTATTTT. Translated: CASTLVGGTDTQYF.

The rearrangement joins TRBV29-1 to TRBJ2-7, with 8 positions matching TRBD1. CDR1 is SQVTM and CDR2 is ANQGSEA in the germline V gene. This CDR3 spans 13 amino acids. V was clipped by 6 bases and J by 2 bases; unmatched bases: 6. The CDR3 sequence: CSVGQGDAYEQYF. The CDR3 DNA sequence: TGCAGCGTAGGACAGGGAGACGCCTACGAGCAGTACTTC.

Comments on this clone: Other DNA variants within this sample encode the same CDR3. The chain combines TRBV5-1 with TRBJ2-3; 7 nucleotides agree with TRBD2. J gave up 0 bases and V 2 bases, and 0 bases lay outside the gene matches. The CDR3 length is 14 residues. The germline CDR1 and CDR2 sequences are SGHRS and YFSETQ. The CDR3 nucleotides are TGCGCCAGCAGCTTAGCGGGGAGCACAGATACGCAGTATTTT. Encoded protein: CASSLAGSTDTQYF.

To note about this clone: At one end, the junction sequence differs from germline, possibly due to a read error. The V gene is TRBV7-9, the J gene TRBJ1-4, with D hard to call. CDR3 length equals 14 residues. Germline CDR1 SEHNR, CDR2 FQNEAQ (reference sequence). This CDR3 reads CSSSLGQINEKLFF. The CDR3 DNA reads TGTTCCAGCAGCTTAGGGCAAATTAATGAAAAACTGTTTTTT. The entire variable domain, with the rest obtained from reference TRBV7-9 and TRBJ1-4, is as follows: DTGVSQNPRHKITKRGQNVTFRCDPISEHNRLYWYRQTLGQGPEFLTYFQNEAQLEKSRLLSDRFSAERPKGSFSTLEIQRTEQGDSAMYLCSSSLGQINEKLFFGSGTQLSVL.

This chain connects TRBV7-9 to TRBJ1-1; 10 nucleotides line up with TRBD1. Germline lookup yields CDR1 SEHNR and CDR2 FQNEAQ (reference sequence). V shed 6 bases and J 3 bases; nucleotides not matched to a gene: 10. This CDR3 contains 16 residues. The CDR3 region is CASSFDRGQGDTEAFF. CDR3 bases: TGTGCCAGCAGTTTCGACAGGGGGCAGGGTGACACTGAAGCTTTCTTT. Supplemented by reference TRBV7-9 and TRBJ1-1, the full variable domain reads DTGVSQNPRHKITKRGQNVTFRCDPISEHNRLYWYRQTLGQGPEFLTYFQNEAQLEKSRLLSDRFSAERPKGSFSTLEIQRTEQGDSAMYLCASSFDRGQGDTEAFFGQGTRLTVV.

The V call is TRBV6-4, the J call TRBJ2-1; 10 nucleotides align to TRBD2. The V segment lost 3 bases and the J segment 8 bases; nucleotides outside the gene matches: 7. Per the germline V gene, CDR1 is MRHNA and CDR2 is SNTAGT. CDR3 length equals 15 residues. The CDR3 DNA is TGTGCCAGCAGTGAGTCGCTAGCGGGAGACGATGAGCAGTTCTTC. Translated, it gives CASSESLAGDDEQFF.